Listed below are T cell receptor beta chains from one sample, sequenced in a study of shared clonotypes between healthy human individuals. TCRdb's table, derived via immunoSEQ multiplex PCR, lists solely in-frame clones and lacks some. This sample yields some 2 million clones, of which about 95% are seen a single time; 0.9% to 1.3% belongs to the top ten. Sequencing input: naive CD8+ T cells sorted from blood. The source of these receptors is a man younger than 35 in good health. CDR3s include the opening cysteine and the closing phenylalanine or tryptophan. A D gene is named only where the DNA matches it firmly. Size is stated for part of the rows, as once, few or many counts, or as a class when the clone is expanded.

TRBJ2-1	NA	NA	TRBV6-1	CASSEAWRQVPNEQFF	TGTGCCAGCAGTGAAGCATGGAGACAGGTCCCCAATGAGCAGTTCTTC
TRBJ1-3	NA	NA	TRBV7-6	CASSLESRPQYKTGNTIYF	TGTGCCAGCAGCTTAGAGTCAAGGCCTCAATATAAGACTGGAAACACCATATATTTT
TRBJ2-7	once	NA	TRBV29-1	CSVGWEGYEQYF	TGCAGCGTTGGGTGGGAAGGCTACGAGCAGTACTTC
TRBJ2-2	few	NA	TRBV10-2	CASSEMFTGELFF	TGCGCCAGCAGTGAAATGTTCACCGGGGAGCTGTTTTTT
TRBJ2-7	once	NA	TRBV13	CASSLVGDEQYF	TGTGCCAGCAGCTTAGTAGGGGACGAGCAGTACTTC
TRBJ2-3	NA	TRBD2	TRBV13	CASRLLAGGFTDTQYF	TGTGCCAGCAGGTTGCTAGCGGGGGGGTTCACAGATACGCAGTATTTT
TRBJ1-2	NA	NA	TRBV7-9	CASEGFTPNYGYTF	TGTGCCAGCGAGGGGTTTACGCCCAACTATGGCTACACCTTC
TRBJ1-4	NA	NA	TRBV6-5	CASSSIPGALEKLFF	TGTGCCAGCAGCTCCATTCCAGGGGCGCTTGAAAAACTGTTTTTT
TRBJ2-7	NA	NA	TRBV4-3	CASSQALGEVDYEQYF	TGCGCCAGCAGCCAAGCTTTGGGGGAGGTTGACTACGAGCAGTACTTC
TRBJ2-1	NA	TRBD1	TRBV7-8	CASSLGGQEVF	TGTGCCAGCAGCTTAGGGGGACAGGAGGTCTTC
TRBJ2-7	NA	TRBD1	TRBV7-9	CATSSGTAPYEQYF	TGTGCCACCTCCTCCGGGACAGCCCCCTACGAGCAGTACTTC
TRBJ2-2	NA	NA	TRBV27	CASSLGMAGGELFF	TGTGCCAGCAGTTTAGGCATGGCAGGGGGGGAGCTGTTTTTT
TRBJ1-1	NA	NA	TRBV29-1	CSVEFPGPSTEAFF	TGCAGCGTTGAATTCCCAGGGCCGTCCACTGAAGCTTTCTTT
TRBJ1-6	NA	TRBD1	TRBV4-1	CASSLTSPGQMGYNSPLHF	TGCGCCAGCAGCCTAACTAGCCCGGGACAGATGGGCTATAATTCACCCCTCCACTTT
TRBJ1-5	NA	NA	TRBV28	CASSLRGPYQPQHF	TGTGCCAGCAGTTTACGAGGGCCTTATCAGCCCCAGCATTTT
TRBJ2-1	NA	NA	TRBV7-7	CASSLDSSSYNEQFF	TGTGCTAGCAGCTTAGACTCTTCCTCCTACAATGAGCAGTTCTTC
TRBJ2-3	NA	NA	TRBV4-1	CAGSQEGAQDTQYF	TGCGCCGGCAGCCAAGAAGGGGCACAAGATACGCAGTATTTT
TRBJ2-1	NA	TRBD2	TRBV11-2	CASSLGPAGDNEQFF	TGTGCCAGCAGCTTAGGCCCAGCGGGAGACAATGAGCAGTTCTTC
TRBJ1-6	NA	NA	TRBV19	CASSIEISYNSPLHF	TGTGCCAGTAGTATAGAAATCTCCTATAATTCACCCCTCCACTTT
TRBJ2-1	NA	NA	TRBV7-9	CASSLSDWDNSYNEQFF	TGTGCCAGCAGCCTTTCCGATTGGGACAACTCCTACAATGAGCAGTTCTTC
TRBJ2-1	NA	NA	TRBV7-9	CASSLVTGHYNEQFF	TGTGCCAGCAGCCTCGTTACAGGACATTACAATGAGCAGTTCTTC
TRBJ2-5	NA	NA	TRBV25-1	CASSEYFLASQYF	TGTGCCAGCAGTGAATATTTTTTGGCTAGCCAGTACTTC
TRBJ1-4	NA	TRBD1	TRBV6-5	CASSSGTGRTNEKLFF	TGTGCCAGCAGTTCCGGGACAGGGCGCACTAATGAAAAACTGTTTTTT
TRBJ2-7	NA	TRBD1	TRBV27	CASSDRGGYEQYF	TGTGCCAGCAGTGACAGGGGTGGGTACGAGCAGTACTTC
TRBJ2-3	NA	NA	TRBV9	CASSVGLVDTQYF	TGTGCCAGCAGCGTAGGCTTGGTAGATACGCAGTATTTT